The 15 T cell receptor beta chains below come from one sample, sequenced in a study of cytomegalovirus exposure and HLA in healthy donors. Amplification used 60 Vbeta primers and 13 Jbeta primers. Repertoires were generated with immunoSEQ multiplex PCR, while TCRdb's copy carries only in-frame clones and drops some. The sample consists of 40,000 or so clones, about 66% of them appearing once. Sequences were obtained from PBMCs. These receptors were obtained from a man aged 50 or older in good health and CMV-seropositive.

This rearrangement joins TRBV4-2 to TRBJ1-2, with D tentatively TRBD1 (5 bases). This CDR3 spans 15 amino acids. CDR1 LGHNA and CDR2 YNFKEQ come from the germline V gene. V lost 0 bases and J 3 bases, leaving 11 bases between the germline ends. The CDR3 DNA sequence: TGTGCCAGCAGCCAAGATAAGGGGTACGACTATGGCTACACCTTC. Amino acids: CASSQDKGYDYGYTF.

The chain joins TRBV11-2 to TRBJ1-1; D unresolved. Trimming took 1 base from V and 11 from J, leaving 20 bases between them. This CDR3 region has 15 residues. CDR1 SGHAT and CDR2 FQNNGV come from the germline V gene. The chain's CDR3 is CASSLGGSGGHGAFF. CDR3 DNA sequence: TGTGCCAGCAGCTTAGGGGGATCAGGAGGGCATGGGGCTTTCTTT. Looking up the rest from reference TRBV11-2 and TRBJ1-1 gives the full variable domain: EAGVAQSPRYKIIEKRQSVAFWCNPISGHATLYWYQQILGQGPKLLIQFQNNGVVDDSQLPKDRFSAERLKGVDSTLKIQPAKLEDSAVYLCASSLGGSGGHGAFFGQGTRLTVV.

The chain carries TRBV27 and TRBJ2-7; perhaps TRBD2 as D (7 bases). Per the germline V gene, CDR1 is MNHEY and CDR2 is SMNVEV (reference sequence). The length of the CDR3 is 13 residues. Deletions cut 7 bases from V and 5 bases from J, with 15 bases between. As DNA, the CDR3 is TGTGCCAGCAAATGGGGGGGCGAAAACGAGCAGTACTTC. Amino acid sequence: CASKWGGENEQYF.

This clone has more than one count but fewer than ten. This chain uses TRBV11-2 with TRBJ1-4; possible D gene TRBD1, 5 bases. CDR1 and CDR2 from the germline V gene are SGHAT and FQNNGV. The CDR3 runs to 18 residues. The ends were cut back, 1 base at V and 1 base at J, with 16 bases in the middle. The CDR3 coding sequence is TGTGCCAGCAGCTTAGGTTATCCAGGGAATCAAACTAATGAAAAACTGTTTTTT. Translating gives CASSLGYPGNQTNEKLFF. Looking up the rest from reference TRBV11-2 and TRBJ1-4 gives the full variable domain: EAGVAQSPRYKIIEKRQSVAFWCNPISGHATLYWYQQILGQGPKLLIQFQNNGVVDDSQLPKDRFSAERLKGVDSTLKIQPAKLEDSAVYLCASSLGYPGNQTNEKLFFGSGTQLSVL.

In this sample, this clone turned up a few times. The CDR3 DNA follows: TGCGCCAGCAGCCCGGGACAGCCCCCAGAGACCCAGTACTTC. Protein product: CASSPGQPPETQYF. The chain carries TRBV4-3 and TRBJ2-5; 7 nucleotides agree with TRBD1. Looked up from germline, CDR1 is LGHNA and CDR2 is YSLEER. V gave up 4 bases and J gave up 4 bases; unmatched junction bases: 6. The CDR3 runs 14 residues.

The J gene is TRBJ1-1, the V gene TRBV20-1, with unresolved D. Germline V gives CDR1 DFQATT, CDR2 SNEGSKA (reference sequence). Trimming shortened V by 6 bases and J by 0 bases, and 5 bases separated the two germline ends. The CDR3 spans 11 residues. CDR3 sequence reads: CSAELNTEAFF. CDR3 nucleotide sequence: TGCAGTGCAGAGCTGAACACTGAAGCTTTCTTT.

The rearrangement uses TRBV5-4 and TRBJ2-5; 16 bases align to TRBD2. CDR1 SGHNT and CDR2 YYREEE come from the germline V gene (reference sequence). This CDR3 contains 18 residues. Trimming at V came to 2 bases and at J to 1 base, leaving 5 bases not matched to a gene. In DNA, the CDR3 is TGTGCCAGCAGCTTCCGCGGGACTAGCGGGGGGGCCCAAGAGACCCAGTACTTC. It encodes CASSFRGTSGGAQETQYF. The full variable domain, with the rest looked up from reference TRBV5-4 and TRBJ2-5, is ETGVTQSPTHLIKTRGQQVTLRCSSQSGHNTVSWYQQALGQGPQFIFQYYREEENGRGNFPPRFSGLQFPNYSSELNVNALELDDSALYLCASSFRGTSGGAQETQYFGPGTRLLVL.

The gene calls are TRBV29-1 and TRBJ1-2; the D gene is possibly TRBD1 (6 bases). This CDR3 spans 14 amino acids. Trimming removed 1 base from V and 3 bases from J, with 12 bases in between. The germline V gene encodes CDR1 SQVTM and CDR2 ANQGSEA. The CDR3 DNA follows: TGCAGCGTTGAAGGCAGGGAGGGGGACTATGGCTACACCTTC. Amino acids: CSVEGREGDYGYTF.

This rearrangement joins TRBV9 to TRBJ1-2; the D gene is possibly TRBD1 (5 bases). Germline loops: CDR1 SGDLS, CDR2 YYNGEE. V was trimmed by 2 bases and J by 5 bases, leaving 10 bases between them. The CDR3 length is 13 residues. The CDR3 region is CASSVGGRYGYTF. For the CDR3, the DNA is TGTGCCAGCAGCGTCGGGGGAAGGTATGGCTACACCTTC.

The CDR3 nucleotides read TGTGCCAGCAGTGAATCCCGCAGGGAAAGCCACGAGCAGTACTTC. Amino acid sequence: CASSESRRESHEQYF. The V and J genes are TRBV2 and TRBJ2-7; D might be TRBD1 (5 bases). V dropped 2 bases and J dropped 5 bases, with 16 bases sitting between them. Germline V lookup: CDR1 SNHLY, CDR2 FYNNEI. CDR3 length equals 15 residues. Full variable domain (missing parts from reference TRBV2 and TRBJ2-7): EPEVTQTPSHQVTQMGQEVILRCVPISNHLYFYWYRQILGQKVEFLVSFYNNEISEKSEIFDDQFSVERPDGSNFTLKIRSTKLEDSAMYFCASSESRRESHEQYFGPGTRLTVT.

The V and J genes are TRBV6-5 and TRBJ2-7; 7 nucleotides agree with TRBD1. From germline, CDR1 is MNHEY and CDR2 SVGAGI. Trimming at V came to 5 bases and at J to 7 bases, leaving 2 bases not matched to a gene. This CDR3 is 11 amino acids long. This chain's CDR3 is CASSRGQEQYF. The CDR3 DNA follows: TGTGCCAGCAGTAGGGGACAGGAGCAGTACTTC.

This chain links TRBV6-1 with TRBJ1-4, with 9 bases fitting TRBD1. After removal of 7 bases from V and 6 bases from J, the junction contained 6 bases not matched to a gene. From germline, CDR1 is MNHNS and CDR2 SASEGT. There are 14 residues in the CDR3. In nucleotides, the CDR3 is TGTGCCAGCAAGCCGGGACAGGGTGATGAAAAACTGTTTTTT. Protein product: CASKPGQGDEKLFF.

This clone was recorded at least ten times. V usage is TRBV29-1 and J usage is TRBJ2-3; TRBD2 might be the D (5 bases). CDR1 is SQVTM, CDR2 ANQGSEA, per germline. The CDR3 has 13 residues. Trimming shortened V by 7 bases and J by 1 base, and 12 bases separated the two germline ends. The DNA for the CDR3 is TGCAGCGCAGATAACGGGGGCACAGATACGCAGTATTTT. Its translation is CSADNGGTDTQYF.

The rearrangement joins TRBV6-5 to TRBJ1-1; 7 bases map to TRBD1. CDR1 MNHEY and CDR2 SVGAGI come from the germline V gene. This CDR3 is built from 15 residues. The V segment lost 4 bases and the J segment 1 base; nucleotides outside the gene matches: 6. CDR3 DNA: TGTGCCAGCAGTTCCACGACAGGGACGAACACTGAAGCTTTCTTT. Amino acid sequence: CASSSTTGTNTEAFF.

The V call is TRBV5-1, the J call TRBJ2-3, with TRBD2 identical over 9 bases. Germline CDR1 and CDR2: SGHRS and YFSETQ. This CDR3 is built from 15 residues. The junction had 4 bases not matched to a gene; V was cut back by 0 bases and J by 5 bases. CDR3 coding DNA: TGCGCCAGCAGCTTGGCTAGCGGGGAAATAGATACGCAGTATTTT. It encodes CASSLASGEIDTQYF.